This TCR beta chain was retrieved from a study of blood T cell repertoires in COVID-19. Study-wide context: Sources were T cells, B-cell-depleted T cells, or PBMCs; the material itself was cDNA or gDNA.

The CDR3 runs to 12 residues. V gave up 5 bases and J gave up 8 bases, with 12 bases separating them. Germline CDR1 and CDR2: SGHTA and FQGTGA. Profiled with immunoSEQ multiplex PCR; TCRdb holds only in-frame clones, not every one. This table holds 220,000 or so clones, 92% found once. The sequence came from a man aged 60 to 75 with COVID-19, enrolled during active disease. The material sequenced was peripheral blood. This sequence joins TRBV7-3 and TRBJ1-2; D unclear. The CDR3 DNA reads TGTGCCAGCAGCCCGGAGCCAGAGGGCTACACCTTC. As protein: CASSPEPEGYTF.